This TCR beta chain was profiled in a study of lymphopenia after photon versus proton radiotherapy. This clone was seen many times. Here immunoSEQ multiplex PCR was the method, and the copy in TCRdb shows in-frame clones only, minus some. Among 150,000 to 200,000 clones listed, more than 85% were seen once. After removal of 6 bases from V and 3 bases from J, the junction contained 5 bases not matched to a gene. The CDR3 length is 13 residues. Germline V gene data show CDR1 as SQVTM and CDR2 as ANQGSEA. V usage is TRBV29-1 and J usage is TRBJ2-3; the match to TRBD1 covers 8 bases. Here the sequenced sample was peripheral blood, taken from a patient treated with photon-based radiotherapy. This TCR was recovered from a man aged 50 or older with gastric cancer. This CDR3 is CSVSGGPTDTQYF. In DNA, the CDR3 is TGCAGCGTGTCAGGGGGCCCAACAGATACGCAGTATTTT.